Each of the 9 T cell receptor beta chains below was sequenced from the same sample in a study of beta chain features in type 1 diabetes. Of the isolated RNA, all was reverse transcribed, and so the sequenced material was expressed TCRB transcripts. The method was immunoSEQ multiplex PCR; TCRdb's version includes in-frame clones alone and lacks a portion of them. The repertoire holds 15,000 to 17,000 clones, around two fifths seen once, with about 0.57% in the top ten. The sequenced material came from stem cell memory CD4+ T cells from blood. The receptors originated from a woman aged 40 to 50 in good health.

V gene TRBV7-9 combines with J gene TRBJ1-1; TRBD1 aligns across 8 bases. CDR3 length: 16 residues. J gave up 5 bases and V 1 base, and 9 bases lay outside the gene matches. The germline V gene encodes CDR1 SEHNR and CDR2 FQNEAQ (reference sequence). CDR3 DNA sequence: TGTGCCAGCAGCTTAGGGTTTTCGACAGGGGTTACTGAAGCTTTCTTT. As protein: CASSLGFSTGVTEAFF.

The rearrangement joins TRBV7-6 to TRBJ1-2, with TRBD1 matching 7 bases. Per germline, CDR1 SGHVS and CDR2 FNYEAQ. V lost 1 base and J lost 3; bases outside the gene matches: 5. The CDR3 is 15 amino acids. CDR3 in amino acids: CASSLGSGGHYGYTF. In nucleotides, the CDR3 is TGTGCCAGCAGCTTAGGGTCAGGGGGTCACTATGGCTACACCTTC.

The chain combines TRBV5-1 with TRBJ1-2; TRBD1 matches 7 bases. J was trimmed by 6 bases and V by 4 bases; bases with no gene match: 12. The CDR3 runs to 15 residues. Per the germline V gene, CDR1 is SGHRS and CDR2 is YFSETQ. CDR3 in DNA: TGCGCCAGCAGCGTCTCTCCCGACAGGGATAATGGCTACACCTTC. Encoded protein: CASSVSPDRDNGYTF.

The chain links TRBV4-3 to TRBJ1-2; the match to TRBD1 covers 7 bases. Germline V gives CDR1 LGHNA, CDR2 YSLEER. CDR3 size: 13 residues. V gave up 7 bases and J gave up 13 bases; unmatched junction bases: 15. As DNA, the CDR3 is TGCGCCAGCAAAGAAAACAGGGGAAGGAAGGGCACCTTC. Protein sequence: CASKENRGRKGTF.

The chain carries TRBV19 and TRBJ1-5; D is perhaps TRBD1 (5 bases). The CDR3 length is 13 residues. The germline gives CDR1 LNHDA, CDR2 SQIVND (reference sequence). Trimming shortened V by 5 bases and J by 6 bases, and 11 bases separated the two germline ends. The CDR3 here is CASSPRVGQPQHF. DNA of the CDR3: TGTGCCAGTAGTCCCAGGGTCGGTCAGCCCCAGCATTTT. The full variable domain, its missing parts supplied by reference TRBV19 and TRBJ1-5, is DGGITQSPKYLFRKEGQNVTLSCEQNLNHDAMYWYRQDPGQGLRLIYYSQIVNDFQKGDIAEGYSVSREKKESFPLTVTSAQKNPTAFYLCASSPRVGQPQHFGDGTRLSIL.

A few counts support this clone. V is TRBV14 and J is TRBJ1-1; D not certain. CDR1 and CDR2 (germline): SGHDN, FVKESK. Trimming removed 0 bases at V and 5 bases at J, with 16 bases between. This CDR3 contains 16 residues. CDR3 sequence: CASSQEALRYSTEAFF. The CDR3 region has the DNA TGTGCCAGCAGCCAAGAGGCTCTGAGATACAGTACTGAAGCTTTCTTT.

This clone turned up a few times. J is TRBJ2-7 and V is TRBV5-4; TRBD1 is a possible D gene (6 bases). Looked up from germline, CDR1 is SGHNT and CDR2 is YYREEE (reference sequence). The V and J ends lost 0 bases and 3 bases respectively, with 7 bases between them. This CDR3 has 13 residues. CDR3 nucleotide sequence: TGTGCCAGCAGCTTGGTACAGGGCTACGAGCAGTACTTC. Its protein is CASSLVQGYEQYF.

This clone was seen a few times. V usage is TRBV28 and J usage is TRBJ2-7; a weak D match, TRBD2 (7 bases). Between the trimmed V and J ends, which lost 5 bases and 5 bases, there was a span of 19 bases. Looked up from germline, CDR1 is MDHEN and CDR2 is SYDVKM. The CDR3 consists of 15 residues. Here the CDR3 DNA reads TGTGCCAGCAGTACCTACTGGGGGGGGCAGGACGAGCAGTACTTC. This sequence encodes CASSTYWGGQDEQYF.

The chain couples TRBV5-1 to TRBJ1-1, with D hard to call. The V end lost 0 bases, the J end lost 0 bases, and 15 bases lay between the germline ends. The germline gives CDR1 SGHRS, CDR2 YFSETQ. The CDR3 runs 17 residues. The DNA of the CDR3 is TGCGCCAGCAGCTTGGGTTCGATGGGCAGATTGAACACTGAAGCTTTCTTT. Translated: CASSLGSMGRLNTEAFF.